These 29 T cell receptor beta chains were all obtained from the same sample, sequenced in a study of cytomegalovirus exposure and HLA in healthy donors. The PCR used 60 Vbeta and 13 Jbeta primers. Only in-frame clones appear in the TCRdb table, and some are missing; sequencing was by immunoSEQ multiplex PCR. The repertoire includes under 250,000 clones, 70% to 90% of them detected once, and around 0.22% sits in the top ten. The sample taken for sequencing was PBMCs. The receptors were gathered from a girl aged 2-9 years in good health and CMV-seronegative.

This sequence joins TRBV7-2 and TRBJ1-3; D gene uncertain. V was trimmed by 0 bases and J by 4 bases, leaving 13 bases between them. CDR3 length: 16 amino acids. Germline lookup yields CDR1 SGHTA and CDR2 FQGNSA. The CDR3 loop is CASSLASGRVGNTIYF. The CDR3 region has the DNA TGTGCCAGCAGCTTAGCGTCGGGAAGAGTCGGAAACACCATATATTTT.

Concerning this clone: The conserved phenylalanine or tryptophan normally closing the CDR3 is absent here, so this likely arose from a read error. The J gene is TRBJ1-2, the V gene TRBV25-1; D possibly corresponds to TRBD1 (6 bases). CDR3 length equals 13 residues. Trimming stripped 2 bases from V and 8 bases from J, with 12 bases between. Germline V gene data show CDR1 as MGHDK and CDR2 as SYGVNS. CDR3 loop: CASSEVRGRGYTL. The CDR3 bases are TGTGCCAGCAGTGAAGTGAGGGGGAGGGGCTACACCCTC.

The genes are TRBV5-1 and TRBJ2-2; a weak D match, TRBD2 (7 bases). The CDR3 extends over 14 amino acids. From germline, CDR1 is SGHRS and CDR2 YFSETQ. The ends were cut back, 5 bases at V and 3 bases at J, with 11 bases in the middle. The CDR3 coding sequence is TGCGCCAGCAGAGGGGGGGCTCACACCGGGGAGCTGTTTTTT. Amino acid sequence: CASRGGAHTGELFF.

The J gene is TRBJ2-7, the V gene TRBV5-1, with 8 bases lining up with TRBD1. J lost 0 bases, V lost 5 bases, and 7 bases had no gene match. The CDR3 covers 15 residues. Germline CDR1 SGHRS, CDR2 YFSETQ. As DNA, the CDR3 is TGCGCCAGCAGGGATGGGACAGGTCCCTCCTACGAGCAGTACTTC. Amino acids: CASRDGTGPSYEQYF.

CDR3 sequence: CASSFFSGPPQETQYF. The CDR3, as DNA: TGTGCCAGCAGTTTCTTTTCAGGCCCCCCACAAGAGACCCAGTACTTC. The rearrangement joins TRBV27 to TRBJ2-5; the D is unclear. Deletions cut 3 bases from V and 2 bases from J, with 16 bases between. The V gene's germline CDR1 is MNHEY and CDR2 SMNVEV (reference sequence). CDR3 length: 16 residues.

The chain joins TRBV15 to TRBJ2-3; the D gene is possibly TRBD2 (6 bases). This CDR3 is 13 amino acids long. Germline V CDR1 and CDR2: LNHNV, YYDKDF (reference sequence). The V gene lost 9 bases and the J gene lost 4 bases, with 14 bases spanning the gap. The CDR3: CATLSPGADTQYF. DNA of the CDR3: TGTGCCACGCTGTCACCGGGGGCAGATACGCAGTATTTT.

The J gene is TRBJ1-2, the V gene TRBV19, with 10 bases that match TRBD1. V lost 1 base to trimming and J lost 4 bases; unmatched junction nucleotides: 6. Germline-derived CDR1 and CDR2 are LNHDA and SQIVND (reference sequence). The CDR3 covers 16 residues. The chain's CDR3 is CASSIAATGGGYGYTF. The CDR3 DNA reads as TGTGCCAGTAGTATAGCTGCGACAGGGGGCGGCTATGGCTACACCTTC.

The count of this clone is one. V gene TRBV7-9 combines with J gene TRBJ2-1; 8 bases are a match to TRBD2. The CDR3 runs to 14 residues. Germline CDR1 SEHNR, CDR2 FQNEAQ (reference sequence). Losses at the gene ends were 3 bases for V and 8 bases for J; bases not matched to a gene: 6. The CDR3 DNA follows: TGTGCCAGCAGCTTCGGACTAGCTGCTGATGAGCAGTTCTTC. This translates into CASSFGLAADEQFF.

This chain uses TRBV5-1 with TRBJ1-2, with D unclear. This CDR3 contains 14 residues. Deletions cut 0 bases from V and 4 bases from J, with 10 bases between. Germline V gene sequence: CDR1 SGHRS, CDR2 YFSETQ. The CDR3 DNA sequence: TGCGCCAGCAGCTTGGCGAGGCCTACCTATGGCTACACCTTC. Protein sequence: CASSLARPTYGYTF.

CDR3 sequence reads: CSVSDRGISSGANVLTF. In DNA form, the CDR3 reads TGCAGCGTGAGCGACAGAGGCATAAGCTCTGGGGCCAACGTCCTGACTTTC. The chain joins TRBV29-1 to TRBJ2-6; maybe TRBD1 (5 bases). Germline assignment: CDR1 SQVTM and CDR2 ANQGSEA. Trimming shortened V by 6 bases and J by 0 bases, and 18 bases separated the two germline ends. The CDR3 is 17 residues long. Looking up the rest from reference TRBV29-1 and TRBJ2-6 gives the full variable domain: SAVISQKPSRDICQRGTSLTIQCQVDSQVTMMFWYRQQPGQSLTLIATANQGSEATYESGFVIDKFPISRPNLTFSTLTVSNMSPEDSSIYLCSVSDRGISSGANVLTFGAGSRLTVL.

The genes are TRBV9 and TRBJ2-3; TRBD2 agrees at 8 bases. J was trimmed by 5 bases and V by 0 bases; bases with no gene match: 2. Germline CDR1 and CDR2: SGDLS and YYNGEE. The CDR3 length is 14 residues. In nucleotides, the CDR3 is TGTGCCAGCAGCGTAGCGGGAGGGAGAGATACGCAGTATTTT. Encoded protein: CASSVAGGRDTQYF.

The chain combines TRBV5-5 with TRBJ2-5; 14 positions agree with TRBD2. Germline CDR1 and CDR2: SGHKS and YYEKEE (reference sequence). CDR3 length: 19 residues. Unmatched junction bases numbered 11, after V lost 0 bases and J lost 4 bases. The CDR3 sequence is CASSLAGLAGVRVAETQYF. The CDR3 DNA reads TGTGCCAGCAGCTTGGCGGGACTAGCGGGAGTTCGTGTAGCAGAGACCCAGTACTTC. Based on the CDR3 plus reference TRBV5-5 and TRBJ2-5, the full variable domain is DAGVTQSPTHLIKTRGQQVTLRCSPISGHKSVSWYQQVLGQGPQFIFQYYEKEERGRGNFPDRFSARQFPNYSSELNVNALLLGDSALYLCASSLAGLAGVRVAETQYFGPGTRLLVL.

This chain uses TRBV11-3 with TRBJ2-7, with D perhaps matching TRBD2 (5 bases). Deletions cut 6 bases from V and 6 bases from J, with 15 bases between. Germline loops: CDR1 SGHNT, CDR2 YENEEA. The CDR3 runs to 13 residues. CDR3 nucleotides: TGTGCCAGCAGTTTTATCGGGGTCGGCGAGCAGTACTTC. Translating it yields CASSFIGVGEQYF.

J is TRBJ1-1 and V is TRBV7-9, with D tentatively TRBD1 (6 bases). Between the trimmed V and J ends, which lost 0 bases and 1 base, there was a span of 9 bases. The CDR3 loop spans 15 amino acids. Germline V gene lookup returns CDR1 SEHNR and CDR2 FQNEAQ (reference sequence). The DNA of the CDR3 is TGTGCCAGCAGCTTAGCTGACAGGTGGAACACTGAAGCTTTCTTT. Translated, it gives CASSLADRWNTEAFF.

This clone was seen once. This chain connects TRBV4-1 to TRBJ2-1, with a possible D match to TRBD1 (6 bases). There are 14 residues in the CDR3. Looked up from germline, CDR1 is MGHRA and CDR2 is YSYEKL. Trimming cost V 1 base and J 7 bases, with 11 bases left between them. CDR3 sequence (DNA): TGCGCCAGCAGCCAAGTTAACAGGGCAAATGAGCAGTTCTTC. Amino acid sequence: CASSQVNRANEQFF.

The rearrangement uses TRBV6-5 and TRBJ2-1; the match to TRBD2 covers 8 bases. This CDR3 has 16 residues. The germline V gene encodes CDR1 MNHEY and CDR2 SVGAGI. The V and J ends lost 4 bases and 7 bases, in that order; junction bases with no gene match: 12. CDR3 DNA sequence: TGTGCCAGCAGTTCCCTCTGGCGGGGGGTCGAGAATGAGCAGTTCTTC. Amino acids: CASSSLWRGVENEQFF.

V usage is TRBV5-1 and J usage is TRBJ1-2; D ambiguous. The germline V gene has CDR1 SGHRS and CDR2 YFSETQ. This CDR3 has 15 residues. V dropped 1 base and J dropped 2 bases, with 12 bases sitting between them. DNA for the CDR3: TGCGCCAGCAGCTTGTCCCAGGCCACAAACTATGGCTACACCTTC. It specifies CASSLSQATNYGYTF.

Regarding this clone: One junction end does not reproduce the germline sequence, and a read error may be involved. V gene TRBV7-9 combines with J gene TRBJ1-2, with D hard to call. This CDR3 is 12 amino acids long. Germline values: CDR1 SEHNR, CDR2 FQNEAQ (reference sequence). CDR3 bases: TGTTCCAGCAGCCAGCGCCGGGTGGGCTACACCTTC. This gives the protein CSSSQRRVGYTF.

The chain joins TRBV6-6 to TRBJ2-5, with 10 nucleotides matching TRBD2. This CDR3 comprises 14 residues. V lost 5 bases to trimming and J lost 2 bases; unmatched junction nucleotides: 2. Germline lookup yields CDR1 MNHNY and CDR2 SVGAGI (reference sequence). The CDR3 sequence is CASSLAGVQETQYF. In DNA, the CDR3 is TGTGCCAGCAGTCTAGCGGGGGTTCAAGAGACCCAGTACTTC.

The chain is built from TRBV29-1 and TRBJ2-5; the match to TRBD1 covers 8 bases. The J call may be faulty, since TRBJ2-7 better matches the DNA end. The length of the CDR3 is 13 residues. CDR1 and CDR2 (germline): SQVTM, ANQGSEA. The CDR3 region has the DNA TGCAGCGTCTGGACAGGGAAGAACTACGAGCAGTACTTC. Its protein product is CSVWTGKNYEQYF.

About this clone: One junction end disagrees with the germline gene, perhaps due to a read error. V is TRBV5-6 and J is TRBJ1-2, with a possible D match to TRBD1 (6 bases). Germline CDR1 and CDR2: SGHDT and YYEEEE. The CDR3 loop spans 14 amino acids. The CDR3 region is CASSLGQGNYSYTF. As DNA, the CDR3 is TGTGCCAGCAGCTTGGGCCAGGGGAACTATAGCTACACCTTC.

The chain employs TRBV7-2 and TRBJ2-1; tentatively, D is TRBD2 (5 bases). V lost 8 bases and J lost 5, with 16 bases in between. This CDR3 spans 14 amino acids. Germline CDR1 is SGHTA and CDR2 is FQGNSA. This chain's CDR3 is CASSRTGTNNEQFF. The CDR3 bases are TGTGCCAGCTCCCGGACGGGAACGAACAATGAGCAGTTCTTC.

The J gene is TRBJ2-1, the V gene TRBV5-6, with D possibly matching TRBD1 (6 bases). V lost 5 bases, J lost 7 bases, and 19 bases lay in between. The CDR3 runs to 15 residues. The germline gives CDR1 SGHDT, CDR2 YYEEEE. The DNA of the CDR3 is TGTGCCAGCAGTAGCACAGGGCTCGGTATGAATGAGCAGTTCTTC. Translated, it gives CASSSTGLGMNEQFF. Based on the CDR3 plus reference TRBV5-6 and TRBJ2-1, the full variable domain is DAGVTQSPTHLIKTRGQQVTLRCSPKSGHDTVSWYQQALGQGPQFIFQYYEEEERQRGNFPDRFSGHQFPNYSSELNVNALLLGDSALYLCASSSTGLGMNEQFFGPGTRLTVL.

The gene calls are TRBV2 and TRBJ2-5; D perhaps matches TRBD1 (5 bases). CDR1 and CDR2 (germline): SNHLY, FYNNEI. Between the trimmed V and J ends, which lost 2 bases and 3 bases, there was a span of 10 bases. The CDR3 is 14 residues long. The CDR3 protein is CASSERPREETQYF. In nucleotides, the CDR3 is TGTGCCAGCAGTGAACGGCCCAGGGAAGAGACCCAGTACTTC.

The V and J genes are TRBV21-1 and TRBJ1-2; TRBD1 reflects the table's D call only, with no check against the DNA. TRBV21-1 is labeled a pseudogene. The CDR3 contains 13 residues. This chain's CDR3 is CASSPRTGGGYTF. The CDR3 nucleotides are TGTGCCAGCAGCCCGCGGACAGGGGGTGGCTACACCTTC.

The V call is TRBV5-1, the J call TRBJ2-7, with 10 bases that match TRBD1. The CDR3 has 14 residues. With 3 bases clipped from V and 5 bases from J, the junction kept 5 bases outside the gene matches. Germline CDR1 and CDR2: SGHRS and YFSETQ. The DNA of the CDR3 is TGCGCCAGCAGCTCGAGGGGACAGGGGAACGAGCAGTACTTC. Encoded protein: CASSSRGQGNEQYF. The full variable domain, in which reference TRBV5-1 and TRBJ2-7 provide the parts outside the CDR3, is KAGVTQTPRYLIKTRGQQVTLSCSPISGHRSVSWYQQTPGQGLQFLFEYFSETQRNKGNFPGRFSGRQFSNSRSEMNVSTLELGDSALYLCASSSRGQGNEQYFGPGTRLTVT.

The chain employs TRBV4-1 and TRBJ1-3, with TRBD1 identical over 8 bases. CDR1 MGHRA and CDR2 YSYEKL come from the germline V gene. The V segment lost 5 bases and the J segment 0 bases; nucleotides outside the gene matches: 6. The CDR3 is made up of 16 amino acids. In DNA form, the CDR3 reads TGCGCCAGCAGCTCGGACAGGGAGAGCTCTGGAAACACCATATATTTT. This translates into CASSSDRESSGNTIYF.

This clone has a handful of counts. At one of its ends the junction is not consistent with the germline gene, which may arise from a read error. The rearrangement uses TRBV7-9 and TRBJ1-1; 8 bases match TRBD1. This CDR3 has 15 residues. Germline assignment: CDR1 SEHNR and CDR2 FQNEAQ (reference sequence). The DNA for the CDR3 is TGTTCCAGCAGCTACCAGGGGGCGCTGGGGACTGAAGCTTTCTTT. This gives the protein CSSSYQGALGTEAFF. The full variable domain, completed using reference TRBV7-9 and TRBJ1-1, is DTGVSQNPRHKITKRGQNVTFRCDPISEHNRLYWYRQTLGQGPEFLTYFQNEAQLEKSRLLSDRFSAERPKGSFSTLEIQRTEQGDSAMYLCSSSYQGALGTEAFFGQGTRLTVV.

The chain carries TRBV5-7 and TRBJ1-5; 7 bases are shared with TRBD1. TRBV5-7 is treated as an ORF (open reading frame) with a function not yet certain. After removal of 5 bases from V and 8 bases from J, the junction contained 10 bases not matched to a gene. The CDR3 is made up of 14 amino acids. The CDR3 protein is CASRDRFDEEPQHF. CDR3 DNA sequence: TGTGCCAGCAGGGACAGGTTTGATGAAGAGCCCCAGCATTTT.